This TCR beta chain was sequenced during a study of technical replicates of blood from a handful of donors. The protocol was immunoSEQ multiplex PCR, while the TCRdb copy is restricted to in-frame clones and leaves out a portion. The sample includes about 91,000 clones, under 95% seen only once; the top ten take roughly 0.26%. Sequencing was done on a sample of T cells isolated from PBMCs. The TCR originated in a human donor in good health.

CDR3 protein: CASSFQGGGNEKLFF. As DNA, the CDR3 is TGTGCCAGCAGCTTTCAGGGTGGCGGTAATGAAAAACTGTTTTTT. The rearrangement uses TRBV5-6 and TRBJ1-4, with D perhaps TRBD1 (5 bases). Germline V gene data show CDR1 as SGHDT and CDR2 as YYEEEE. The ends were cut back, 2 bases at V and 4 bases at J, with 12 bases in the middle. CDR3 length equals 15 residues.